This record covers a single T cell receptor (beta chain). This sample was taken from a study of shared clonotypes between healthy human individuals. Only CD45RO-negative cells positively selected for CCR7 counted as naive CD8 cells, so terminally differentiated effector memory CD45RA+ cells were excluded. Only in-frame clones appear in the TCRdb table, and some are missing; sequencing was by immunoSEQ multiplex PCR. The data hold over 2,000,000 clones, with just under 95% observed a single time. This CDR3 is built from 16 residues. Germline assignment: CDR1 SEHNR and CDR2 FQNEAQ (reference sequence). V was cut by 5 bases and J by 8 bases, with 22 bases left in between.

The clonotype originates from a man aged 18 to 29 in good health. Some clones in this sample may be carry-over from other donors' samples. The V and J genes are TRBV7-9 and TRBJ2-1; perhaps TRBD2 as D (6 bases). Specimen: naive CD8+ T cells from PBMCs. The CDR3 DNA follows: TGTGCCAGCAGCCCCTACGGGACTTCCCTTCCTGATGAGCAGTTCTTC. Translation gives CASSPYGTSLPDEQFF.